This TCR beta chain was sequenced in a study of T cells in localized non-small cell lung cancer. Findings of the study overall: There were a median roughly 60 of the top 100 tumor clones appearing in adjacent lung. Since sequencing was restricted to only one region of the tumor, intratumor heterogeneity remains a possibility. Uninvolved adjacent lung had the highest recorded T cell clonality, with tumor below it. An association was observed between higher blood T cell density and longer overall survival.

This clone was recorded once. Antigen: not known. Method: immunoSEQ multiplex PCR; TCRdb's copy keeps in-frame clones and lacks some. The data hold approximately 45,000 clones, with about 88% observed a single time. V dropped 0 bases and J dropped 5; count of bases not matched to a gene: 7. The CDR3 has 16 residues. Germline V lookup: CDR1 LGHNA, CDR2 YNFKEQ. The sequence came from a man aged 35-75 years with stage II lung adenocarcinoma. Source: PBMCs, taken before any cancer treatment. The chain joins TRBV4-2 to TRBJ2-5; 9 nucleotides line up with TRBD2. The CDR3 sequence: CASSQEPGLAGETQYF. For the CDR3, the DNA is TGTGCCAGCAGCCAAGAGCCGGGACTAGCAGGGGAGACCCAGTACTTC.